The next 32 T cell receptor beta chains were all read from a single sample in a study of post-analysis software for immune sequencing data. Regarding the study as a whole: With TRBV5-6, TRBV5-1 and TRBV20-1 included, five TRBV segments were more frequent in patients than in controls.

What these receptors recognize is not known. Unique molecular identifiers tagged the TCR beta cDNA libraries. One entry per CDR3 protein, called by TCRdb with MiXCR from the PCR reads. This sample has some 800,000 distinct CDR3 sequences; approximately 44% occur once, and the top ten carry 4.9%. The sample comprised blood. All receptors come from a girl aged 5-17 years with multiple sclerosis.

This clonotype was observed once. This chain connects TRBV28 to TRBJ2-2; perhaps TRBD2 as D (5 bases). Per the germline V gene, CDR1 is MDHEN and CDR2 is SYDVKM. V dropped 10 bases and J dropped 5 bases, with 23 bases sitting between them. The CDR3 is 16 amino acids. This chain's CDR3 is CATLPVRTPRTGELFF. The CDR3 DNA follows: TGTGCCACCTTACCAGTAAGGACTCCCAGAACCGGGGAGCTGTTTTTT.

The gene calls are TRBV7-2 and TRBJ2-7; 13 bases fit TRBD2. The J call may be wrong; the DNA end is better matched by TRBJ2-5. Germline V gives CDR1 SGHTA, CDR2 FQGNSA. The CDR3 is 18 amino acids. The CDR3 nucleotides read TGTGCCAGCAGCTTAGGACAGCAACTAGCGGGGGGGCGAGAGACCCAGTACTTC. This encodes CASSLGQQLAGGRETQYF.

This chain uses TRBV10-3 with TRBJ2-5; D not resolved. TRBJ2-7 matches the DNA end more closely, so the J call is doubtful. Germline assignment: CDR1 ENHRY and CDR2 SYGVKD. The CDR3 length is 13 residues. The CDR3 coding sequence is TGTGCCATCAGTGCGACCGGAGTCGACGAGCAGTACTTC. Amino acids: CAISATGVDEQYF.

The chain uses TRBV28 and TRBJ1-5; D gene uncertain. Deletions cut 6 bases from V and 2 bases from J, with 20 bases between. In germline, CDR1 is MDHEN, CDR2 SYDVKM. This CDR3 contains 17 residues. CDR3 DNA: TGTGCCAGCAGCTTGGAAGTGGGTTTGGGTCGCAATCAGCCCCAGCATTTT. It yields the protein CASSLEVGLGRNQPQHF.

This chain joins TRBV30 and TRBJ1-5; 8 bases are a match to TRBD1. Germline V CDR1 and CDR2: GTSNPN, SVGIG (reference sequence). The V gene end was trimmed by 5 bases and the J gene end by 2 bases; junction bases not matched to a gene: 2. This CDR3 has 13 amino acids. The CDR3 nucleotides read TGTGCCTGGGACAGGGGCGGCAATCAGCCCCAGCATTTT. Translation gives CAWDRGGNQPQHF.

This chain uses TRBV7-9 with TRBJ2-5; 8 bases map to TRBD1. Trimming removed 4 bases from V and 1 base from J; junction bases left unmatched: 14. The germline gives CDR1 SEHNR, CDR2 FQNEAQ (reference sequence). The CDR3 has 18 residues. CDR3 in DNA: TGTGCCAGCAGCTCTCGTGGGACAGGAACGAGGAGCCAAGAGACCCAGTACTTC. It yields the protein CASSSRGTGTRSQETQYF.

The count of this clonotype is one. V is TRBV6-5 and J is TRBJ2-3; D possibly corresponds to TRBD2 (6 bases). Germline V lookup: CDR1 MNHEY, CDR2 SVGAGI. Trimming took off 6 bases at V and 0 bases at J, with 16 bases between the two ends. The CDR3 contains 16 residues. CDR3 nucleotide sequence: TGTGCCAGCAGCCTCCATTTGAGCGGGAGCACAGATACGCAGTATTTT. This codes for CASSLHLSGSTDTQYF.

The table lists this clonotype with a few counts. The rearrangement uses TRBV19 and TRBJ1-5; D gene ambiguous. The V end was cut by 7 bases, the J end by 4 bases, with 14 bases between. In germline, CDR1 is LNHDA, CDR2 SQIVND (reference sequence). The CDR3 is 14 residues long. DNA for the CDR3: TGTGCCAGTACTAAGGACGGCCTTAATCAGCCCCAGCATTTT. This codes for CASTKDGLNQPQHF.

This clonotype came up a few times. This chain joins TRBV12-3 or TRBV12-4 and TRBJ2-6; TRBD1 or TRBD2 may be the D gene (6 bases each). Trimming removed 4 bases at V and 0 bases at J, with 19 bases between. CDR3 length: 19 residues. CDR3 DNA sequence: TGTGCCAGCAGTTCCTTCGGGGGCTCAGACAACTCTGGGGCCAACGTCCTGACTTTC. It translates to CASSSFGGSDNSGANVLTF.

V and J are TRBV11-2 and TRBJ2-4; TRBD2 agrees at 13 bases. The CDR3 contains 15 residues. V lost 6 bases, J lost 14 bases, and 13 bases stayed unmatched. Germline loops: CDR1 SGHAT, CDR2 FQNNGV. The CDR3 here is CASSLGTSGTHSEYF. The CDR3, as DNA: TGTGCCAGCAGTTTGGGGACTAGCGGGACCCACTCGGAGTACTTC.

The gene calls are TRBV7-2 and TRBJ2-5, with 9 positions matching TRBD2. The CDR3 consists of 15 residues. Germline V CDR1 and CDR2: SGHTA, FQGNSA. V lost 7 bases, J lost 9 bases, and 15 bases stayed unmatched. CDR3 region: CASTSTGLAPEAQYF. DNA for the CDR3: TGTGCCAGCACCTCAACGGGACTAGCCCCCGAGGCCCAGTACTTC.

The chain recombines TRBV5-1 with TRBJ2-7, with 8 positions matching TRBD2. The assigned J gene may be wrong: the sequence end matches TRBJ2-5 better. Germline lookup yields CDR1 SGHRS and CDR2 YFSETQ. This CDR3 has 14 amino acids. CDR3 DNA: TGCGCCAGCAGCCAGCGGGAGTTCGTAGAGACCCAGTACTTC. It translates to CASSQREFVETQYF.

The CDR3 sequence is CASSNRVDAFF. CDR3 in DNA: TGTGCCAGCAGCAATAGGGTGGACGCTTTCTTT. The V and J genes are TRBV7-3 and TRBJ1-1; no clear D gene. The CDR3 runs to 11 residues. Germline lookup yields CDR1 SGHTA and CDR2 FQGTGA. V lost 5 bases and J 11 bases, leaving 12 bases between the germline ends.

This clonotype came up a few times. CDR3: CASSPGDRDNTEAFF. In DNA, the CDR3 is TGTGCCAGCAGCCCAGGGGACAGGGATAACACTGAAGCTTTCTTT. The chain carries TRBV7-9 and TRBJ1-1, with 9 bases matching TRBD1. Trimming took 5 bases from V and 2 from J; bases not matched to a gene: 6. The CDR3 spans 15 residues. Per the germline V gene, CDR1 is SEHNR and CDR2 is FQNEAQ (reference sequence).

The gene calls are TRBV12-3 or TRBV12-4 and TRBJ2-4; D call uncertain. The CDR3 runs 15 residues. V was trimmed by 3 bases and J by 3 bases, leaving 12 bases between them. CDR3 in DNA: TGTGCCAGCAGTTTGTCCCGAGATGGCAAAAACATTCAGTACTTC. Translated: CASSLSRDGKNIQYF.

The rearrangement joins TRBV6-5 to TRBJ1-6; D is ambiguous. In germline, CDR1 is MNHEY, CDR2 SVGAGI. The CDR3 spans 13 residues. The V and J ends lost 0 bases and 14 bases respectively, with 11 bases between them. This CDR3 reads CASSYSMSRALHF. CDR3 DNA: TGTGCCAGCAGTTACTCGATGTCGAGGGCCCTCCACTTT.

In its sample, this clonotype was seen a few times. CDR3 nucleotides: TGCAGCGTTGTCAACAGGGTAGGCCATGGCTACACCTTC. It codes for CSVVNRVGHGYTF. The rearrangement uses TRBV29-1 and TRBJ1-2; perhaps TRBD1 as D (6 bases). Germline loops: CDR1 SQVTM, CDR2 ANQGSEA. Trimming left V 4 bases short and J 6 bases short, with 15 bases between. The CDR3 has 13 residues.

This clonotype was detected many times. This rearrangement joins TRBV7-8 to TRBJ2-4; possibly TRBD2 for D (6 bases). CDR1 is SGHVS and CDR2 is FQNEAQ in the germline V gene. The CDR3 consists of 16 residues. The germline V and J ends were trimmed by 1 base and 9 bases, with 19 bases remaining between them. CDR3 protein: CASSLGFAAVEGIQYF. The CDR3 DNA sequence: TGTGCCAGCAGCTTAGGATTCGCTGCCGTGGAGGGCATTCAGTACTTC.

The V and J genes are TRBV3-1 and TRBJ2-3, with TRBD2 identical over 10 bases. This CDR3 comprises 15 residues. Germline V gives CDR1 LGHDT, CDR2 YNNKEL (reference sequence). Unmatched junction bases numbered 6, after V lost 3 bases and J lost 6 bases. DNA for the CDR3: TGTGCCAGCAGCCACGGACTAGCGGTGGTGGATACGCAGTATTTT. Protein sequence: CASSHGLAVVDTQYF.

This clonotype came up a few times. This chain links TRBV20-1 with TRBJ2-5; the D is unclear. The V end lost 6 bases, the J end lost 3 bases, and 17 bases lay between the germline ends. In germline, CDR1 is DFQATT, CDR2 SNEGSKA (reference sequence). The length of the CDR3 is 14 residues. CDR3 bases: TGCAGTGCCCAAATTATCAGTGAGGAAGAGACCCAGTACTTC. This sequence encodes CSAQIISEEETQYF.

This clonotype was seen only a few times. V and J are TRBV6-1 and TRBJ2-7, with D unclear. The germline V and J ends were trimmed by 2 bases and 2 bases, with 10 bases remaining between them. The germline gives CDR1 MNHNS, CDR2 SASEGT. The CDR3 runs 14 residues. CDR3 protein: CASSERTVAYEQYF. The CDR3 nucleotides read TGTGCCAGCAGTGAAAGGACCGTAGCCTACGAGCAGTACTTC.

This clonotype was seen a handful of times. V and J are TRBV6-1 and TRBJ1-1; maybe TRBD1 (5 bases). Per the germline V gene, CDR1 is MNHNS and CDR2 is SASEGT. The CDR3 contains 15 residues. The V and J ends lost 5 bases and 1 base respectively, with 14 bases between them. Here the CDR3 reads CASSSKGLQNTEAFF. CDR3 DNA: TGTGCCAGCAGTTCAAAGGGACTGCAGAACACTGAAGCTTTCTTT.

This chain connects TRBV29-1 to TRBJ1-2; no clear D. From germline, CDR1 is SQVTM and CDR2 ANQGSEA. The CDR3 is made up of 14 amino acids. V was clipped by 4 bases and J by 4 bases, with 16 bases between them. CDR3 sequence (DNA): TGCAGCGTTGGGCCCCCCAGGACCGGCTATGGCTACACCTTC. Translation gives CSVGPPRTGYGYTF.

This clonotype was seen more than once but under ten times. The genes are TRBV6-2 or TRBV6-3 and TRBJ2-5; 8 nucleotides match TRBD1. The J call may be incorrect, as the DNA end agrees better with TRBJ2-7. The CDR3 loop spans 15 amino acids. Germline CDR1 and CDR2: MNHEY and SVGEGT. This CDR3 reads CASGTIRGRQDEQYF. The CDR3 DNA reads as TGTGCCAGCGGTACTATCAGGGGGCGCCAGGACGAGCAGTACTTC.

This clonotype appeared a few times. J is TRBJ2-5 and V is TRBV5-1, with a tentative D call TRBD1 (6 bases). The CDR3 is 14 residues long. Trimming cost V 2 bases and J 1 base, with 9 bases left between them. From germline, CDR1 is SGHRS and CDR2 YFSETQ. The CDR3 coding sequence is TGCGCCAGCAGCTTCAGGGGATTCCAAGAGACCCAGTACTTC. Translation gives CASSFRGFQETQYF.

The chain joins TRBV6-1 to TRBJ2-1; weak D call: TRBD1 (6 bases). TRBJ2-7 matches the DNA end more closely, so the J call is doubtful. The V gene's germline CDR1 is MNHNS and CDR2 SASEGT. The CDR3 is 14 residues long. CDR3 sequence reads: CASSDRGRSYEQYF. Written as DNA, the CDR3 is TGTGCCAGCAGTGACAGGGGCCGAAGCTACGAGCAGTACTTC.

This clonotype was detected a few times. This sequence joins TRBV27 and TRBJ2-5; D is uncertain. V dropped 5 bases and J dropped 0 bases, with 19 bases sitting between them. Germline V gives CDR1 MNHEY, CDR2 SMNVEV (reference sequence). CDR3 size: 17 residues. The DNA for the CDR3 is TGTGCCAGCAGTCCTACAGACACGTCTCATTACCAAGAGACCCAGTACTTC. It codes for CASSPTDTSHYQETQYF.

The rearrangement links TRBV7-8 to TRBJ2-3, with 10 nucleotides matching TRBD1. This CDR3 has 17 amino acids. Germline CDR1 SGHVS, CDR2 FQNEAQ. Losses at the gene ends were 4 bases for V and 1 base for J; bases not matched to a gene: 8. This CDR3 reads CASSSSGTGAGTDTQYF. DNA of the CDR3: TGTGCCAGCAGCTCCTCCGGGACAGGGGCAGGCACAGATACGCAGTATTTT. The whole variable domain, remainder taken from reference TRBV7-8 and TRBJ2-3, is GAGVSQSPRYKVAKRGQDVALRCDPISGHVSLFWYQQALGQGPEFLTYFQNEAQLDKSGLPSDRFFAERPEGSVSTLKIQRTQQEDSAVYLCASSSSGTGAGTDTQYFGPGTRLTVL.

The J gene is TRBJ1-2, the V gene TRBV21-1; the table calls TRBD1, which could not be checked here. TRBV21-1 is a known pseudogene. The CDR3 extends over 15 amino acids. CDR3 DNA: TGTGCCAGCAGCAAAGATTCCAGGGGGCAATTTGGCTACACCTTC. Translated: CASSKDSRGQFGYTF.

The rearrangement uses TRBV5-6 and TRBJ2-5; 10 positions agree with TRBD2. The CDR3 runs 15 residues. After removal of 3 bases from V and 4 bases from J, the junction contained 6 bases not matched to a gene. The germline CDR1 and CDR2 sequences are SGHDT and YYEEEE. This CDR3 reads CASSSLGTSVETQYF. The CDR3 coding sequence is TGTGCCAGCAGCTCCCTTGGGACTAGCGTAGAGACCCAGTACTTC.

This sequence joins TRBV12-3 or TRBV12-4 and TRBJ2-7; no clear D gene. V lost 3 bases, J lost 6 bases, and 15 bases lay in between. This CDR3 spans 14 amino acids. CDR3 region: CASSLQQHLGEQYF. The CDR3 DNA sequence: TGTGCCAGCAGTTTGCAGCAGCACCTGGGCGAGCAGTACTTC.

This chain joins TRBV6-1 and TRBJ2-7; possible D gene TRBD1, 6 bases. With 9 bases removed from V and 0 bases from J, the gap between germline ends came to 12 bases. Germline lookup yields CDR1 MNHNS and CDR2 SASEGT. This CDR3 spans 13 amino acids. CDR3 loop: CASDRQSSYEQYF. The DNA of the CDR3 is TGTGCCAGTGACAGGCAGAGCTCCTACGAGCAGTACTTC.